Listed here are 27 T cell receptor beta chains from one sample, sequenced in a study of human T cells and chemical hapten exposure (dated by TCRdb to the early 2020s). The time point label here, explained by the study, means: pre-sensitization, week 0. Read against the paper, the sample's treatment or condition label means: therapeutic diphenylcyclopropenone sensitization with weekly scalp DPC. The protocol used for the library was RACE. Data came from a NextSeq 500. The raw public reads went through TCRdb reprocessing: fastp at Q25, MiXCR clone calling, in-frame beta chains kept. Each CDR3 protein gets just one entry, which takes the most common genes and DNA from the rows behind it. The sample data list around 330,000 distinct CDR3 sequences, and 4.5% to 5.5% of these were observed just once. 7% to 10% of the sample belongs to the ten largest clones. Source: whole blood, taken in connection with sensitization to the hapten diphenylcyclopropenone (DPC). These receptors were taken from a young woman with alopecia areata. Some clones in this sample may be carry-over from other donors' samples.

In its sample, this clonotype was seen many times. J is TRBJ1-6 and V is TRBV20-1; no clear D. CDR3 length: 13 amino acids. Germline values: CDR1 DFQATT, CDR2 SNEGSKA (reference sequence). V was shortened by 3 bases and J by 13 bases, with 16 bases between the two germline ends. The chain's CDR3 is CSASEVAGSPLHF. CDR3 sequence (DNA): TGCAGTGCTAGTGAGGTGGCTGGGAGTCCCCTCCACTTT.

Many counts were recorded for this clonotype. The chain has TRBV7-2 and TRBJ2-3; D unresolved. Trimming stripped 5 bases from V and 0 bases from J, with 15 bases between. The germline CDR1 and CDR2 sequences are SGHTA and FQGNSA. CDR3 length: 16 amino acids. In nucleotides, the CDR3 is TGTGCCAGCAGCCGAAGGGTCCTTACTAGCACAGATACGCAGTATTTT. Amino acids: CASSRRVLTSTDTQYF.

This chain connects TRBV24-1 to TRBJ2-3; no reliable D call. The germline V gene encodes CDR1 KGHDR and CDR2 SFDVKD. The CDR3 contains 14 residues. V dropped 0 bases and J dropped 3 bases, with 6 bases sitting between them. The CDR3 loop reads CATSDLWETDTQYF. DNA of the CDR3: TGTGCCACCAGTGATTTGTGGGAAACAGATACGCAGTATTTT.

This clonotype was observed a few times. The V gene is TRBV24-1, the J gene TRBJ2-3, with TRBD1 identical over 7 bases. The CDR3 has 18 amino acids. The V segment lost 0 bases and the J segment 2 bases; nucleotides outside the gene matches: 10. The germline gives CDR1 KGHDR, CDR2 SFDVKD. The CDR3 region has the DNA TGTGCCACCAGTGATTTGCCCGGCAGGGGGAAGGTCACAGATACGCAGTATTTT. This gives the protein CATSDLPGRGKVTDTQYF.

This clonotype was observed a handful of times. J is TRBJ1-2 and V is TRBV10-3, with a tentative D call TRBD1 (5 bases). The V end lost 6 bases, the J end lost 4 bases, and 18 bases lay between the germline ends. From germline, CDR1 is ENHRY and CDR2 SYGVKD. CDR3 length: 15 amino acids. The CDR3 nucleotides read TGTGCCATCAGCCCAGGGTCGGGGGGTGGCTATGGCTACACCTTC. Its protein product is CAISPGSGGGYGYTF.

This clonotype was picked up a small number of times. V and J are TRBV3-1 and TRBJ2-1, with 10 nucleotides matching TRBD2. CDR1 LGHDT and CDR2 YNNKEL come from the germline V gene (reference sequence). This CDR3 comprises 15 residues. V shed 3 bases and J 9 bases; nucleotides not matched to a gene: 8. CDR3 amino acids: CASSQGSGGAVEQFF. DNA for the CDR3: TGTGCCAGCAGCCAGGGGAGCGGGGGGGCGGTTGAGCAGTTCTTC.

The sample holds many counts of this clonotype. The chain couples TRBV29-1 to TRBJ2-4; D not certain. In germline, CDR1 is SQVTM, CDR2 ANQGSEA. This CDR3 is built from 14 residues. V was cut by 4 bases and J by 0 bases, with 10 bases left in between. CDR3 nucleotides: TGCAGCGTTGTAGAGCAAATAGCCAAAAACATTCAGTACTTC. Encoded protein: CSVVEQIAKNIQYF.

This clonotype was picked up many times. The chain couples TRBV2 to TRBJ2-1, with no clear D. CDR1 is SNHLY, CDR2 FYNNEI, per germline. The CDR3 length is 11 residues. V was clipped by 4 bases and J by 8 bases, with 6 bases between them. The CDR3 loop reads CASSGDHEQFF. DNA of the CDR3: TGTGCCAGCAGTGGGGATCATGAGCAGTTCTTC.

The rearrangement uses TRBV2 and TRBJ2-6, with a tentative D call TRBD1 (6 bases). The CDR3 is 15 residues long. The V gene's germline CDR1 is SNHLY and CDR2 FYNNEI. CDR3 sequence: CGRGHGSSGANVLTF. In DNA form, the CDR3 reads TGTGGCAGGGGTCACGGAAGCTCTGGGGCCAACGTCCTGACTTTC.

This clonotype was seen a few times. V usage is TRBV12-5 and J usage is TRBJ1-1; 8 nucleotides align to TRBD1. Per germline, CDR1 LGHNT and CDR2 FRNRAP. V gave up 1 base and J gave up 4 bases; unmatched junction bases: 5. CDR3 length equals 15 residues. CDR3 nucleotide sequence: TGTGCTAGTGGTTTGGGGACAGGGATGGGCACTGAAGCTTTCTTT. Translated: CASGLGTGMGTEAFF.

The rearrangement uses TRBV7-9 and TRBJ2-3; a possible D gene is TRBD1 (5 bases). Trimming removed 0 bases from V and 2 bases from J, with 9 bases in between. The germline V gene has CDR1 SEHNR and CDR2 FQNEAQ (reference sequence). The CDR3 is 15 residues long. This CDR3 reads CASSLAEQATDTQYF. The DNA of the CDR3 is TGTGCCAGCAGCTTAGCGGAACAGGCCACAGATACGCAGTATTTT.

The rearrangement uses TRBV10-3 and TRBJ1-2, with 8 bases aligning to TRBD1. The germline CDR1 and CDR2 sequences are ENHRY and SYGVKD. This CDR3 contains 11 residues. J lost 13 bases, V lost 6 bases, and 7 bases had no gene match. The CDR3 reads CAIRDRDYRTF. The CDR3 nucleotides read TGTGCCATCAGGGACAGGGATTACCGCACCTTC.

In its sample, this clonotype was seen a few times. The genes are TRBV21-1 and TRBJ2-4; TRBD2 was called by the table and not checked on the DNA. TRBV21-1 is listed as a pseudogene. The CDR3 loop spans 14 amino acids. DNA of the CDR3: TGTGCCAGCACCACAGGGCGTAGCGGGAACATTCAGTACTTC. Protein product: CASTTGRSGNIQYF.

This clonotype showed up just a few times. This rearrangement joins TRBV4-3 to TRBJ2-7, with D perhaps TRBD1 (5 bases). V was trimmed by 0 bases and J by 2 bases, leaving 14 bases between them. Germline lookup yields CDR1 LGHNA and CDR2 YSLEER. This CDR3 has 16 residues. CDR3 protein: CASSQDWGRKPYEQYF. The DNA of the CDR3 is TGCGCCAGCAGCCAAGATTGGGGCAGAAAGCCCTACGAGCAGTACTTC.

V gene TRBV19 combines with J gene TRBJ1-2, with a possible D match to TRBD1 (5 bases). The CDR3 is made up of 16 amino acids. Deletions cut 2 bases from V and 0 bases from J, with 13 bases between. The germline gives CDR1 LNHDA, CDR2 SQIVND (reference sequence). CDR3 protein: CASSIRGDLANYGYTF. The CDR3 region has the DNA TGTGCCAGTAGTATAAGGGGCGACCTAGCTAACTATGGCTACACCTTC. Full variable domain (outside the CDR3, taken from reference TRBV19 and TRBJ1-2): DGGITQSPKYLFRKEGQNVTLSCEQNLNHDAMYWYRQDPGQGLRLIYYSQIVNDFQKGDIAEGYSVSREKKESFPLTVTSAQKNPTAFYLCASSIRGDLANYGYTFGSGTRLTVV.

This clonotype was counted between two and nine times. V and J are TRBV27 and TRBJ2-3; no clear D gene. From germline, CDR1 is MNHEY and CDR2 SMNVEV (reference sequence). V was shortened by 0 bases and J by 0 bases, with 10 bases between the two germline ends. CDR3 size: 16 residues. Here the CDR3 DNA reads TGTGCCAGCAGTTTATCGGTCTACGCTAGCACAGATACGCAGTATTTT. Amino acid sequence: CASSLSVYASTDTQYF.

About this clonotype: Germline is not matched at one junction end, which may reflect a read error. This chain links TRBV6-1 with TRBJ2-5; D call uncertain. Germline V gene sequence: CDR1 MNHNS, CDR2 SASEGT. The CDR3 spans 12 residues. The chain's CDR3 is CASTDLRHPQGF. CDR3 nucleotide sequence: TGTGCCAGCACAGACCTTCGACACCCCCAAGGATTC.

The chain has TRBV28 and TRBJ2-5; the match to TRBD2 covers 7 bases. CDR1 and CDR2 from the germline V gene are MDHEN and SYDVKM. This CDR3 comprises 14 residues. V shed 10 bases, J shed 0 bases, and the junction held 8 bases outside the gene matches. The DNA of the CDR3 is TGTGCCACTCTTCGGGGAGGGGACCAAGAGACCCAGTACTTC. It translates to CATLRGGDQETQYF.

This clonotype showed up many times. This sequence joins TRBV20-1 and TRBJ2-1; TRBD2 might be the D (6 bases). With 5 bases removed from V and 6 bases from J, the gap between germline ends came to 17 bases. Germline V gene lookup returns CDR1 DFQATT and CDR2 SNEGSKA (reference sequence). The CDR3 runs 14 residues. The CDR3 reads CSADTRRGFNEQFF. The CDR3 coding sequence is TGCAGTGCTGACACCCGGAGGGGATTCAATGAGCAGTTCTTC.

CDR3 sequence (DNA): TGTGCCAGCAGCGTAGAGTCAACTGGAAACACCATATATTTT. It yields the protein CASSVESTGNTIYF. The chain couples TRBV9 to TRBJ1-3; the D is unclear. CDR1 SGDLS and CDR2 YYNGEE come from the germline V gene. This CDR3 region has 14 residues. V lost 0 bases to trimming and J lost 2 bases, with 6 bases between them.

The genes are TRBV2 and TRBJ2-1, with D perhaps being TRBD1 or TRBD2 (5 bases each). V was clipped by 6 bases and J by 1 base, with 13 bases between them. Germline-derived CDR1 and CDR2 are SNHLY and FYNNEI. The CDR3 covers 15 residues. CDR3 nucleotide sequence: TGTGCCAGCAGCGAGCGTTGGGGGTCCTACAATGAGCAGTTCTTC. Its protein product is CASSERWGSYNEQFF.

The sample holds many counts of this clonotype. V gene TRBV9 combines with J gene TRBJ2-7, with 7 bases lining up with TRBD2. V lost 5 bases and J lost 4; bases outside the gene matches: 6. Germline values: CDR1 SGDLS, CDR2 YYNGEE. This CDR3 comprises 13 residues. CDR3 nucleotide sequence: TGTGCCAGCAGTAGAGCGGGGTCTTACGAGCAGTACTTC. Its translation: CASSRAGSYEQYF.

This clonotype was counted many times. The CDR3 ends on some other residue instead of the conserved phenylalanine or tryptophan, so this is likely a read error. No DNA is shown, since the ends of the CDR3 on it are uncertain; the CDR3 is the one TCRdb lists. The chain uses TRBV6-1 and TRBJ2-3; TRBD1, the D gene given by the table, was not confirmed from the DNA. The length of the CDR3 is 11 amino acids, counting both ends. CDR1 is MNHNS and CDR2 is SASEGT in the germline V gene. The CDR3 reads CASSEAQGQGM.

The chain's CDR3 is CASSHLQGSSYNSPLHF. In DNA, the CDR3 is TGTGCCAGCAGTCATCTACAGGGGAGCTCCTATAATTCACCCCTCCACTTT. The chain carries TRBV6-6 and TRBJ1-6, with 7 bases aligning to TRBD1. Germline CDR1 MNHNY, CDR2 SVGAGI (reference sequence). With V trimmed by 5 bases and J by 0 bases, 7 bases remained unmatched. This CDR3 has 17 amino acids.

This clonotype was observed many times. V and J are TRBV20-1 and TRBJ1-5; no clear D. The V end lost 0 bases, the J end lost 4 bases, and 13 bases lay between the germline ends. Germline CDR1 and CDR2: DFQATT and SNEGSKA (reference sequence). The CDR3 runs to 15 residues. As DNA, the CDR3 is TGCAGTGCTAGAGATCAGAGGACCGTAAATCAGCCCCAGCATTTT. Its protein product is CSARDQRTVNQPQHF.

This clonotype was observed at least ten times. The J gene is TRBJ2-1, the V gene TRBV29-1; D is unresolved. There are 11 residues in the CDR3. Germline lookup yields CDR1 SQVTM and CDR2 ANQGSEA. V lost 6 bases and J 3 bases, leaving 6 bases between the germline ends. The CDR3 loop is CSVRSYNEQFF. The CDR3 DNA follows: TGCAGCGTCCGGAGCTACAATGAGCAGTTCTTC.

This chain joins TRBV4-1 and TRBJ1-2, with no clear D. The V end was cut by 1 base, the J end by 3 bases, with 9 bases between. The CDR3 runs to 14 residues. Germline lookup yields CDR1 MGHRA and CDR2 YSYEKL. CDR3 sequence: CASSQVSADYGYTF. The CDR3 DNA sequence: TGCGCCAGCAGCCAAGTTAGTGCGGACTATGGCTACACCTTC.